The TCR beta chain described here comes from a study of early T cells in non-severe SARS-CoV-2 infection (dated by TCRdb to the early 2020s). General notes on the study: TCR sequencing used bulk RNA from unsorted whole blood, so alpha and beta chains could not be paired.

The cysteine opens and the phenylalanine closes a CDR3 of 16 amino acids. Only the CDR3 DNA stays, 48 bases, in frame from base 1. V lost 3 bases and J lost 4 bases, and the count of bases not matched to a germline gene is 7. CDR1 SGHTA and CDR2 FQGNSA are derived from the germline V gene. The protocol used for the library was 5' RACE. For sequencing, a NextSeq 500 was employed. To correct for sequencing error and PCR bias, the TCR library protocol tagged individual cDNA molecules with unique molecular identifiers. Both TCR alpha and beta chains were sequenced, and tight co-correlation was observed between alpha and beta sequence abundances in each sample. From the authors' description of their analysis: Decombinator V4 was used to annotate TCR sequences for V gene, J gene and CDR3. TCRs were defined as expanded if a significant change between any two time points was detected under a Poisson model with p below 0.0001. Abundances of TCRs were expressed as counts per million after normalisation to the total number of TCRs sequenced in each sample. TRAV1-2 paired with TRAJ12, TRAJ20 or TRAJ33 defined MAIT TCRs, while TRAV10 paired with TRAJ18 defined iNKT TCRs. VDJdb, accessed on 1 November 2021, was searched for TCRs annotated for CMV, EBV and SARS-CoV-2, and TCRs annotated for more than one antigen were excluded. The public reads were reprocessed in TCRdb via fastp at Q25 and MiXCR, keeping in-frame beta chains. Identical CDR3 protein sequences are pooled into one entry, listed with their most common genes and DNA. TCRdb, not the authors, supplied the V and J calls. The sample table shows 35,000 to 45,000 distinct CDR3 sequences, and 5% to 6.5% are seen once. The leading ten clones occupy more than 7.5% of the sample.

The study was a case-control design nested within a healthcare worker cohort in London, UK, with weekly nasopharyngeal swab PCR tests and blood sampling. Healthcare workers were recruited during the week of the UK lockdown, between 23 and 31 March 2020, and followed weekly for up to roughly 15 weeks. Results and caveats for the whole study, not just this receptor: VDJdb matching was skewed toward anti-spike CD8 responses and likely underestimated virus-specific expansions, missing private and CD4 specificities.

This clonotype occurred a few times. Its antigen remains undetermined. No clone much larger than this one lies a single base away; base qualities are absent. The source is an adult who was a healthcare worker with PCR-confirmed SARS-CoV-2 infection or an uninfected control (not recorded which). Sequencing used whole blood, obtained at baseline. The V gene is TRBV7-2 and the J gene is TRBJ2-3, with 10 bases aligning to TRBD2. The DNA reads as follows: TGTGCCAGCAGCTTTCCCAAGCGGGGGGGCGCAGATACGCAGTATTTT. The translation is CASSFPKRGGADTQYF.